Each of the 30 T cell receptor beta chains below was sequenced from the same sample in a study of T cell responses to AZD1222 COVID-19 vaccine. The repertoire was sequenced with immunoSEQ multiplex PCR; TCRdb's copy has only in-frame clones and lacks some. The sample shows around 150,000 clones, over 85% of them seen only once. The source was peripheral blood, collected 28 days after the second AZD1222 dose. The receptors originated from an adult who received the AZD1222 COVID-19 vaccine.

J is TRBJ2-1 and V is TRBV3-1 (or the pseudogene TRBV3-2); D is uncertain. The CDR3 runs to 12 residues. From germline, CDR1 is LGHDT and CDR2 YNNKEL (reference sequence). V lost 1 base and J lost 8, with 6 bases in between. CDR3 in DNA: TGTGCCAGCAGCCAAGGAGCGTATGAGCAGTTCTTC. Translating it yields CASSQGAYEQFF.

The chain joins TRBV5-1 to TRBJ2-5; tentative D call: TRBD1 (5 bases). This CDR3 has 12 residues. The V end lost 6 bases, the J end lost 3 bases, and 9 bases lay between the germline ends. Per the germline V gene, CDR1 is SGHRS and CDR2 is YFSETQ. The CDR3 coding sequence is TGCGCCAGCACGATAGGGGAAGAGACCCAGTACTTC. Translation gives CASTIGEETQYF.

The chain joins TRBV11-3 to TRBJ2-3; D call uncertain. This CDR3 region has 14 residues. V lost 1 base, J lost 2 bases, and 7 bases lay in between. Looked up from germline, CDR1 is SGHNT and CDR2 is YENEEA. The CDR3 reads CASSLGVHTDTQYF. The CDR3, as DNA: TGTGCCAGCAGCTTAGGGGTTCACACAGATACGCAGTATTTT.

The chain employs TRBV24-1 and TRBJ1-6, with D unclear. Trimming cost V 12 bases and J 6 bases, with 32 bases left between them. The CDR3 runs 19 residues. In germline, CDR1 is KGHDR, CDR2 SFDVKD. The CDR3 sequence: CAPREGNCFRFKFNSPLHF. The CDR3 DNA follows: TGTGCCCCCCGAGAAGGGAACTGTTTCAGGTTCAAATTTAATTCACCCCTCCACTTT.

V usage is TRBV29-1 and J usage is TRBJ1-5; D is possibly TRBD1 (6 bases). Germline CDR1 and CDR2: SQVTM and ANQGSEA. Trimming pared 5 bases from V and 4 bases from J, leaving 12 bases between. The CDR3 is 13 amino acids. DNA of the CDR3: TGCAGCGTTCGGGACAACTGGAATCAGCCCCAGCATTTT. Its protein product is CSVRDNWNQPQHF.

The rearrangement uses TRBV5-1 and TRBJ2-5; TRBD2 aligns across 11 bases. V lost 5 bases to trimming and J lost 5 bases; unmatched junction nucleotides: 5. This CDR3 contains 14 residues. Germline V lookup: CDR1 SGHRS, CDR2 YFSETQ. The chain's CDR3 is CASSSTSGAETQYF. In DNA form, the CDR3 reads TGCGCCAGCAGTTCGACTAGCGGGGCGGAGACCCAGTACTTC.

The gene calls are TRBV15 and TRBJ1-5; TRBD1 is a possible D gene (6 bases). The CDR3 consists of 15 residues. Trimming cost V 5 bases and J 2 bases, with 13 bases left between them. Germline CDR1 LNHNV, CDR2 YYDKDF (reference sequence). CDR3 region: CATSRGWTGNQPQHF. The CDR3, as DNA: TGTGCCACCAGCCGGGGGTGGACAGGCAATCAGCCCCAGCATTTT.

In DNA, the CDR3 is TGTGCCACCAGTGATAGGGGAATGGCCGGGGAGCTGTTTTTT. Protein: CATSDRGMAGELFF. J is TRBJ2-2 and V is TRBV24-1; TRBD1 is a possible D gene (5 bases). CDR3 size: 14 residues. V lost 3 bases to trimming and J lost 6 bases, with 10 bases between them. CDR1 and CDR2 from the germline V gene are KGHDR and SFDVKD.

This clone showed up just once. This sequence joins TRBV14 and TRBJ2-1; unclear D gene. Trimming removed 6 bases at V and 4 bases at J, with 4 bases between. This CDR3 contains 11 residues. The germline V gene has CDR1 SGHDN and CDR2 FVKESK. The CDR3 nucleotides are TGTGCCAGCAGTCAGTACAATGAGCAGTTCTTC. Protein: CASSQYNEQFF.

The chain couples TRBV4-1 to TRBJ1-1; D not certain. With 5 bases removed from V and 3 bases from J, the gap between germline ends came to 13 bases. This CDR3 has 14 residues. Germline values: CDR1 MGHRA, CDR2 YSYEKL. The CDR3 bases are TGCGCCAGCAGCATCTCCACTGGGGACACTGAAGCTTTCTTT. Protein sequence: CASSISTGDTEAFF.

V gene TRBV6-1 combines with J gene TRBJ1-3, with D unclear. Looked up from germline, CDR1 is MNHNS and CDR2 is SASEGT. The CDR3 runs to 15 residues. V was trimmed by 0 bases and J by 4 bases, leaving 10 bases between them. The CDR3 reads CASSEAIDSGNTIYF. As DNA, the CDR3 is TGTGCCAGCAGTGAAGCGATCGATAGCGGAAACACCATATATTTT.

This clone was seen a few times. The V gene is TRBV2, the J gene TRBJ1-6; TRBD1 agrees at 8 bases. The length of the CDR3 is 14 residues. The J segment lost 7 bases and the V segment lost 4 bases, leaving 3 bases of the junction unmatched. The V gene's germline CDR1 is SNHLY and CDR2 FYNNEI. The CDR3 coding sequence is TGTGCCAGCAGTGGTCAGGGGGCAAATTCACCCCTCCACTTT. It specifies CASSGQGANSPLHF.

The V and J genes are TRBV3-1 (or the pseudogene TRBV3-2) and TRBJ2-3; D not certain. With 1 base removed from V and 4 bases from J, the gap between germline ends came to 15 bases. The length of the CDR3 is 16 residues. Germline V CDR1 and CDR2: LGHDT, YNNKEL (reference sequence). For the CDR3, the DNA is TGTGCCAGCAGCCAAGGTTTTGGCGGTCCCGCAGATACGCAGTATTTT. Amino acids: CASSQGFGGPADTQYF.

The chain combines TRBV7-6 with TRBJ2-4, with D possibly matching TRBD1 (6 bases). The germline V gene has CDR1 SGHVS and CDR2 FNYEAQ. The CDR3 is made up of 13 amino acids. Trimming removed 2 bases at V and 13 bases at J, with 15 bases between. Here the CDR3 reads CASSLQRDTRQYF. CDR3 DNA sequence: TGTGCCAGCAGCTTACAAAGGGACACCCGCCAGTACTTC.

There are a few counts of this clone. The chain joins TRBV3-1 (or the pseudogene TRBV3-2) to TRBJ1-6; unclear D gene. This CDR3 has 15 amino acids. V was trimmed by 0 bases and J by 1 base, leaving 4 bases between them. The germline CDR1 and CDR2 sequences are LGHDT and YNNKEL (reference sequence). The CDR3 DNA is TGTGCCAGCAGCCAAGAAATATCCTATAATTCACCCCTCCACTTT. It encodes CASSQEISYNSPLHF.

The V and J genes are TRBV7-8 and TRBJ2-3; 8 bases are shared with TRBD1. V was pared by 0 bases and J by 9 bases, with 5 bases of the junction left unmatched. Germline-derived CDR1 and CDR2 are SGHVS and FQNEAQ. The CDR3 runs 14 residues. For the CDR3, the DNA is TGTGCCAGCAGCTTAGCGCTACGACAGGGGACGCAGTATTTT. Its protein product is CASSLALRQGTQYF.

The chain carries TRBV9 and TRBJ2-2; D is undetermined. Germline V CDR1 and CDR2: SGDLS, YYNGEE. The CDR3 sequence is 15 residues long. The V and J ends lost 4 bases and 4 bases respectively, with 14 bases between them. This CDR3 reads CASSPYKTVTGELFF. CDR3 DNA sequence: TGTGCCAGCAGCCCGTACAAGACGGTCACCGGGGAGCTGTTTTTT. The complete variable domain, with remaining parts taken from reference TRBV9 and TRBJ2-2, reads DSGVTQTPKHLITATGQRVTLRCSPRSGDLSVYWYQQSLDQGLQFLIQYYNGEERAKGNILERFSAQQFPDLHSELNLSSLELGDSALYFCASSPYKTVTGELFFGEGSRLTVL.

This sequence joins TRBV7-8 and TRBJ1-3, with 8 bases aligning to TRBD1. Germline trimming cut 4 bases from V and 6 bases from J; bases unmatched to any gene: 5. Germline CDR1 SGHVS, CDR2 FQNEAQ. The CDR3 totals 14 residues. CDR3 sequence: CASSSYRGTNTIYF. The CDR3, as DNA: TGTGCCAGCAGCTCCTACAGGGGGACAAACACCATATATTTT.

The chain carries TRBV6-5 and TRBJ2-2; D gene unclear. The CDR3 has 13 residues. Between the trimmed V and J ends, which lost 7 bases and 4 bases, there was a span of 10 bases. Germline V lookup: CDR1 MNHEY, CDR2 SVGAGI. The CDR3 loop is CASNLRSTGELFF. The CDR3 DNA sequence: TGTGCCAGCAACCTCCGAAGCACCGGGGAGCTGTTTTTT.

This clone is labeled hyperexpanded. This chain links TRBV6-5 with TRBJ1-2; the match to TRBD1 covers 8 bases. Germline V gene sequence: CDR1 MNHEY, CDR2 SVGAGI. With V trimmed by 2 bases and J by 8 bases, 7 bases remained unmatched. This CDR3 comprises 14 residues. This CDR3 reads CASSYGQGAIGYTF. The DNA for the CDR3 is TGTGCCAGCAGTTACGGTCAGGGGGCGATCGGCTACACCTTC.

The chain is built from TRBV30 and TRBJ2-7; 8 positions agree with TRBD1. The CDR3 spans 13 residues. Germline values: CDR1 GTSNPN, CDR2 SVGIG (reference sequence). V lost 5 bases, J lost 2 bases, and 5 bases stayed unmatched. CDR3 sequence reads: CAWQGAPAYEQYF. Written as DNA, the CDR3 is TGTGCCTGGCAGGGGGCCCCGGCCTACGAGCAGTACTTC.

The rearrangement links TRBV6-5 to TRBJ2-4; D uncertain. Germline loops: CDR1 MNHEY, CDR2 SVGAGI. Trimming removed 7 bases at V and 5 bases at J, with 12 bases between. The CDR3 is 13 residues long. CDR3 sequence reads: CASKGTAENIQYF. The CDR3 nucleotides are TGTGCCAGCAAAGGAACAGCAGAAAACATTCAGTACTTC.

The chain recombines TRBV28 with TRBJ1-5; TRBD1 aligns across 8 bases. Germline assignment: CDR1 MDHEN and CDR2 SYDVKM. CDR3 size: 14 residues. V shed 9 bases and J 5 bases; nucleotides not matched to a gene: 9. The CDR3 sequence is CASAAGGADQPQHF. The CDR3 coding sequence is TGTGCCAGTGCCGCAGGGGGCGCGGATCAGCCCCAGCATTTT.

The chain employs TRBV21-1 and TRBJ2-3; TRBD2 is the table's D call, not checked against the DNA. TRBV21-1 is shown as a pseudogene. This CDR3 is 15 amino acids long. CDR3 bases: TGTGCCAGCAGCGTCAGGGCGGGGCGCACAGATACGCAGTATTTT. Protein product: CASSVRAGRTDTQYF.

The genes are TRBV19 and TRBJ1-1; 8 nucleotides match TRBD1. Per the germline V gene, CDR1 is LNHDA and CDR2 is SQIVND (reference sequence). The CDR3 spans 14 residues. Unmatched junction bases numbered 5, after V lost 4 bases and J lost 4 bases. The CDR3 sequence: CASSNQGAGTEAFF. CDR3 bases: TGTGCCAGTAGTAATCAGGGGGCGGGCACTGAAGCTTTCTTT.

The chain combines TRBV6-5 with TRBJ1-5; D call uncertain. Trimming left V 6 bases short and J 0 bases short, with 9 bases between. CDR1 is MNHEY, CDR2 SVGAGI, per germline. The CDR3 extends over 14 amino acids. As DNA, the CDR3 is TGTGCCAGCAGGGACCATTATAGCAATCAGCCCCAGCATTTT. It yields the protein CASRDHYSNQPQHF.

The genes are TRBV13 and TRBJ1-2; D unclear. Germline assignment: CDR1 PRHDT and CDR2 FYEKMQ (reference sequence). This CDR3 comprises 13 residues. V lost 2 bases to trimming and J lost 5 bases, with 9 bases between them. The CDR3, as DNA: TGTGCCAGCAGCTTAAGACGGATTTATGGCTACACCTTC. This encodes CASSLRRIYGYTF. Complete variable domain (other parts from reference TRBV13 and TRBJ1-2): AAGVIQSPRHLIKEKRETATLKCYPIPRHDTVYWYQQGPGQDPQFLISFYEKMQSDKGSIPDRFSAQQFSDYHSELNMSSLELGDSALYFCASSLRRIYGYTFGSGTRLTVV.

The rearrangement links TRBV24-1 to TRBJ1-5; D unclear. The CDR3 is 12 residues long. The germline V gene encodes CDR1 KGHDR and CDR2 SFDVKD. Trimming removed 9 bases from V and 2 bases from J, with 7 bases in between. The CDR3 DNA follows: TGTGCCACCGGGCGCCGCAATCAGCCCCAGCATTTT. Translation gives CATGRRNQPQHF.

This clone has a handful of counts. This chain connects TRBV5-8 to TRBJ1-3; no clear D gene. The germline gives CDR1 SGHTS, CDR2 YDEGEE. The length of the CDR3 is 13 residues. The V gene lost 2 bases and the J gene lost 1 base, with 4 bases spanning the gap. As DNA, the CDR3 is TGTGCCAGCAGCTTAAAGTCTGGAAACACCATATATTTT. Amino acid sequence: CASSLKSGNTIYF.

The chain employs TRBV4-1 and TRBJ2-1; D not resolved. The length of the CDR3 is 16 residues. Germline V gene data show CDR1 as MGHRA and CDR2 as YSYEKL. V lost 3 bases, J lost 0 bases, and 12 bases lay in between. The CDR3 spells CASSHVRRSSYNEQFF. Written as DNA, the CDR3 is TGCGCCAGCAGCCATGTTCGCCGAAGCTCCTACAATGAGCAGTTCTTC.